A single sample is the source of the 32 T cell receptor beta chains below, sequenced in a study of T cells after yellow fever vaccination. TCRdb recomputed calls from the 5' RACE reads with MiXCR, one row per CDR3 protein. This sample has 200,000 to 300,000 distinct CDR3 sequences, with 10% to 15% found just once. The specimen comprised CD4+ T cells sorted from PBMCs, sampled 45 days after the yellow fever booster vaccination. These receptors all come from a man younger than 45 who received the YFV17D yellow fever vaccine.

This clonotype occurred a few times. The chain uses TRBV11-2 and TRBJ2-2; TRBD2 matches at 12 bases. The CDR3 extends over 16 amino acids. The trim removed 6 bases at V and 10 bases at J, leaving 12 bases unmatched. Germline CDR1 reads SGHAT; CDR2 reads FQNNGV. The CDR3 region has the DNA TGTGCCAGCAGGCGCCAGAGACTAGCGGGAGATGTGGAGCTGTTTTTT. Translation gives CASRRQRLAGDVELFF. Full variable domain (missing parts from reference TRBV11-2 and TRBJ2-2): EAGVAQSPRYKIIEKRQSVAFWCNPISGHATLYWYQQILGQGPKLLIQFQNNGVVDDSQLPKDRFSAERLKGVDSTLKIQPAKLEDSAVYLCASRRQRLAGDVELFFGEGSRLTVL.

This clonotype was detected many times. The V gene is TRBV20-1, the J gene TRBJ2-7; TRBD2 aligns across 8 bases. The CDR3 runs to 14 residues. V gave up 1 base and J gave up 4 bases; unmatched junction bases: 6. Per germline, CDR1 DFQATT and CDR2 SNEGSKA (reference sequence). The CDR3 region is CSARVAGISYEQYF. The CDR3 nucleotides read TGCAGTGCTAGAGTAGCGGGAATATCTTACGAGCAGTACTTC.

This clonotype was counted between two and nine times. The rearrangement links TRBV5-1 to TRBJ2-1; D is uncertain. V gave up 0 bases and J gave up 7 bases, with 14 bases separating them. Per the germline V gene, CDR1 is SGHRS and CDR2 is YFSETQ. This CDR3 spans 15 amino acids. CDR3: CASSLGPPLGNEQFF. The CDR3 region has the DNA TGCGCCAGCAGCTTGGGACCCCCACTGGGTAATGAGCAGTTCTTC.

The genes are TRBV12-3 or TRBV12-4 and TRBJ1-5; TRBD1 matches 10 bases. V was pared by 5 bases and J by 8 bases, with 3 bases of the junction left unmatched. The CDR3 runs to 13 residues. The CDR3 DNA sequence: TGTGCCAGCAGTCCGGGGACAGGGGAGCCCCAGCATTTT. Translated, it gives CASSPGTGEPQHF.

This clonotype was counted only a few times. V and J are TRBV20-1 and TRBJ2-3, with a tentative D call TRBD2 (6 bases). V lost 1 base, J lost 13 bases, and 18 bases lay in between. This CDR3 has 13 residues. Germline loops: CDR1 DFQATT, CDR2 SNEGSKA (reference sequence). The CDR3 region is CSARVAEGRPKYF. For the CDR3, the DNA is TGCAGTGCTAGAGTGGCGGAGGGACGCCCGAAGTATTTT.

The V gene is TRBV12-3 or TRBV12-4, the J gene TRBJ1-2, with a tentative D call TRBD1 (5 bases). The V and J ends lost 5 bases and 4 bases respectively, with 11 bases between them. The CDR3 runs to 13 residues. The CDR3, as DNA: TGTGCCAGCAGTCCGGGACGGAGCTATGGCTACACCTTC. It specifies CASSPGRSYGYTF.

This clonotype was seen a few times. The chain combines TRBV4-2 with TRBJ2-1; D remains ambiguous. Germline values: CDR1 LGHNA, CDR2 YNFKEQ. V dropped 4 bases and J dropped 8 bases, with 12 bases sitting between them. CDR3 size: 13 residues. The CDR3 DNA reads as TGTGCCAGCAGCCGACTCCTAGGCGATGAGCAGTTCTTC. Translation gives CASSRLLGDEQFF.

The chain uses TRBV6-2 or TRBV6-3 and TRBJ2-7; the match to TRBD1 covers 8 bases. The V gene end was trimmed by 0 bases and the J gene end by 6 bases; junction bases not matched to a gene: 1. Looked up from germline, CDR1 is MNHEY and CDR2 is SVGEGT. This CDR3 is built from 13 residues. The CDR3 coding sequence is TGTGCCAGCAGTTACTCCACAGGGGGCGAGCAGTACTTC. It codes for CASSYSTGGEQYF.

This clonotype was recorded a few times. The chain recombines TRBV4-2 with TRBJ1-2, with D hard to call. The V end lost 1 base, the J end lost 5 bases, and 20 bases lay between the germline ends. CDR1 LGHNA and CDR2 YNFKEQ come from the germline V gene. The CDR3 totals 17 residues. The CDR3 loop is CASSQAVGQLNRYGYTF. The CDR3 DNA reads as TGTGCCAGCAGCCAAGCCGTTGGGCAGTTAAATCGGTATGGCTACACCTTC.

This clonotype was observed a handful of times. The V gene is TRBV28, the J gene TRBJ2-6; D is uncertain. This CDR3 has 14 residues. V lost 8 bases, J lost 0 bases, and 8 bases lay in between. Germline V gives CDR1 MDHEN, CDR2 SYDVKM. The CDR3 DNA follows: TGTGCCAGCTTAGAGAGCTCTGGGGCCAACGTCCTGACTTTC. Translating it yields CASLESSGANVLTF. The variable domain in full, completed from reference TRBV28 and TRBJ2-6, reads DVKVTQSSRYLVKRTGEKVFLECVQDMDHENMFWYRQDPGLGLRLIYFSYDVKMKEKGDIPEGYSVSREKKERFSLILESASTNQTSMYLCASLESSGANVLTFGAGSRLTVL.

The chain couples TRBV5-1 to TRBJ2-1; D perhaps matches TRBD2 (5 bases). CDR3 length: 16 amino acids. CDR1 and CDR2 (germline): SGHRS, YFSETQ. V dropped 4 bases and J dropped 3 bases, with 17 bases sitting between them. CDR3: CASSPGYSGGYNEQFF. CDR3 coding DNA: TGCGCCAGCAGCCCCGGATACAGCGGCGGCTACAATGAGCAGTTCTTC.

This clonotype came up a few times. The V call is TRBV10-1, the J call TRBJ1-5; D may be TRBD1 (6 bases). Trimming removed 8 bases from V and 2 bases from J, with 16 bases in between. CDR1 and CDR2 from the germline V gene are WNHNN and SYGVQD (reference sequence). The CDR3 spans 15 residues. The CDR3 spells CASADPPGGNQPQHF. CDR3 in DNA: TGCGCCAGCGCCGATCCCCCAGGGGGCAATCAGCCCCAGCATTTT.

A few counts support this clonotype. This sequence joins TRBV20-1 and TRBJ2-7; D gene uncertain. There are 16 residues in the CDR3. Germline V CDR1 and CDR2: DFQATT, SNEGSKA (reference sequence). V lost 0 bases and J lost 4, with 19 bases in between. The CDR3 nucleotides are TGCAGTGCTAGAGATCGGTTTTGGGGTACCTCTTACGAGCAGTACTTC. Translation gives CSARDRFWGTSYEQYF.

The V and J genes are TRBV29-1 and TRBJ2-1, with TRBD1 as a possible D gene (6 bases). Germline CDR1 is SQVTM and CDR2 is ANQGSEA. CDR3 size: 12 residues. The CDR3 DNA reads as TGCAGAGTGGGGGCGAGCGGAAATGAGCAGTTCTTC. It yields the protein CRVGASGNEQFF.

The genes are TRBV12-3 or TRBV12-4 and TRBJ1-4; D unresolved. Trimming cost V 6 bases and J 5 bases, with 7 bases left between them. This CDR3 has 12 amino acids. The DNA for the CDR3 is TGTGCCAGCAGGCACTTCAATGAAAAACTGTTTTTT. It encodes CASRHFNEKLFF.

This clonotype turned up a few times. The chain employs TRBV25-1 and TRBJ1-1; no reliable D call. The CDR3 runs to 12 residues. Between the trimmed V and J ends, which lost 7 bases and 11 bases, there was a span of 17 bases. Germline CDR1 is MGHDK and CDR2 is SYGVNS. CDR3 bases: TGTGCCAGCATGTTCCTCCCGGGTGGGGCTTTCTTT. As protein: CASMFLPGGAFF. Filled out from reference TRBV25-1 and TRBJ1-1, the complete variable domain reads EADIYQTPRYLVIGTGKKITLECSQTMGHDKMYWYQQDPGMELHLIHYSYGVNSTEKGDLSSESTVSRIRTEHFPLTLESARPSHTSQYLCASMFLPGGAFFGQGTRLTVV.

The J gene is TRBJ2-3, the V gene TRBV6-2 or TRBV6-3; D possibly matches TRBD1 or TRBD2 (5 bases each). This CDR3 is built from 11 residues. V lost 4 bases and J 11 bases, leaving 10 bases between the germline ends. The germline V gene encodes CDR1 MNHEY and CDR2 SVGEGT. CDR3 nucleotides: TGTGCCAGCAGTTCCCGGGACCGGCAGTATTTT. This codes for CASSSRDRQYF.

This clonotype has just a few counts. V and J are TRBV9 and TRBJ2-2; D is unresolved. CDR3 length: 14 residues. The germline V and J ends were trimmed by 3 bases and 9 bases, with 15 bases remaining between them. Germline lookup yields CDR1 SGDLS and CDR2 YYNGEE. The CDR3 loop reads CASSAEPTARELFF. The CDR3 region has the DNA TGTGCCAGCAGCGCAGAGCCAACAGCCCGGGAGCTGTTTTTT.

The CDR3 reads CASSYGLAGGYETQYF. CDR3 in DNA: TGTGCCAGCAGCTACGGACTAGCGGGAGGGTATGAGACCCAGTACTTC. The rearrangement links TRBV7-9 to TRBJ2-5; TRBD2 matches 15 bases. The CDR3 totals 16 residues. Germline trimming cut 4 bases from V and 5 bases from J; bases unmatched to any gene: 5. Germline CDR1 is SEHNR and CDR2 is FQNEAQ (reference sequence).

This clonotype was seen at least ten times. The genes are TRBV5-1 and TRBJ2-3; the D is unclear. Trimming took 4 bases from V and 0 from J, leaving 15 bases between them. CDR3 size: 16 residues. Looked up from germline, CDR1 is SGHRS and CDR2 is YFSETQ. CDR3 nucleotides: TGCGCCAGCAGCGTCTCTGGAACAACTAGCACAGATACGCAGTATTTT. This translates into CASSVSGTTSTDTQYF.

This clonotype was detected a few times. V and J are TRBV7-8 and TRBJ2-3; tentatively, D is TRBD2 (6 bases). V shed 3 bases and J shed 0 bases, with 10 bases lying between them. CDR1 and CDR2 from the germline V gene are SGHVS and FQNEAQ. The CDR3 contains 15 residues. The CDR3 loop reads CASSFGAGSTDTQYF. CDR3 DNA sequence: TGTGCCAGCAGCTTTGGGGCGGGAAGCACAGATACGCAGTATTTT. The full variable domain, completed using reference TRBV7-8 and TRBJ2-3, is GAGVSQSPRYKVAKRGQDVALRCDPISGHVSLFWYQQALGQGPEFLTYFQNEAQLDKSGLPSDRFFAERPEGSVSTLKIQRTQQEDSAVYLCASSFGAGSTDTQYFGPGTRLTVL.

This chain links TRBV23-1 with TRBJ2-7, with unresolved D. TRBV23-1 is reported as an ORF; its role is uncertain. The CDR3 consists of 9 residues. With 11 bases removed from V and 3 bases from J, the gap between germline ends came to 5 bases. This CDR3 reads CAGHYEQYF. The DNA of the CDR3 is TGCGCCGGGCACTACGAGCAGTACTTC.

As DNA, the CDR3 is TGTGCCAGCAGCTTCCTGACCGGGTCAGATACGCAGTATTTT. This sequence encodes CASSFLTGSDTQYF. The chain links TRBV5-6 to TRBJ2-3, with D unclear. The CDR3 runs to 14 residues. Germline V CDR1 and CDR2: SGHDT, YYEEEE. The V end lost 2 bases, the J end lost 4 bases, and 11 bases lay between the germline ends.

The rearrangement joins TRBV7-2 to TRBJ1-2; D might be TRBD1 (5 bases). Looked up from germline, CDR1 is SGHTA and CDR2 is FQGNSA. This CDR3 is built from 13 residues. Trimming removed 3 bases at V and 4 bases at J, with 9 bases between. This CDR3 reads CASSLRQSYGYTF. The CDR3 DNA reads as TGTGCCAGCAGCTTGAGACAGTCCTATGGCTACACCTTC.

The chain's CDR3 is CASSVWGAHTGELFF. CDR3 bases: TGTGCCAGCAGCGTGTGGGGGGCTCATACCGGGGAGCTGTTTTTT. This sequence joins TRBV9 and TRBJ2-2; D could derive from TRBD1 or TRBD2 (6 bases each). CDR3 length: 15 amino acids. The germline gives CDR1 SGDLS, CDR2 YYNGEE. The V gene lost 2 bases and the J gene lost 5 bases, with 13 bases spanning the gap.

There are many counts of this clonotype. The genes are TRBV7-2 and TRBJ2-5; D unclear. The CDR3 consists of 15 residues. Trimming pared 2 bases from V and 2 bases from J, leaving 12 bases between. Germline V gives CDR1 SGHTA, CDR2 FQGNSA. The CDR3 sequence is CASSLRRRTQETQYF. The CDR3 coding sequence is TGTGCCAGCAGCTTAAGGCGTAGAACTCAAGAGACCCAGTACTTC.

This clonotype was recorded a few times. V is TRBV7-2 and J is TRBJ2-6; D not resolved. Germline values: CDR1 SGHTA, CDR2 FQGNSA. The CDR3 loop spans 15 amino acids. Trimming cost V 5 bases and J 2 bases, with 10 bases left between them. The CDR3 spells CASSATLPGANVLTF. CDR3 in DNA: TGTGCCAGCAGCGCCACACTGCCTGGGGCCAACGTCCTGACTTTC.

This clonotype came up a few times. The chain recombines TRBV28 with TRBJ2-3; D perhaps matches TRBD1 (5 bases). V dropped 3 bases and J dropped 1 base, with 11 bases sitting between them. Germline CDR1 reads MDHEN; CDR2 reads SYDVKM. The CDR3 has 15 residues. CDR3 DNA: TGTGCCAGCAGTTTTTCATCAGGGCGCACAGATACGCAGTATTTT. It yields the protein CASSFSSGRTDTQYF. The complete variable domain, with remaining parts taken from reference TRBV28 and TRBJ2-3, reads DVKVTQSSRYLVKRTGEKVFLECVQDMDHENMFWYRQDPGLGLRLIYFSYDVKMKEKGDIPEGYSVSREKKERFSLILESASTNQTSMYLCASSFSSGRTDTQYFGPGTRLTVL.

This clonotype has just a few counts. The genes are TRBV20-1 and TRBJ2-3; possibly TRBD1 for D (6 bases). Germline V gene lookup returns CDR1 DFQATT and CDR2 SNEGSKA (reference sequence). V lost 4 bases to trimming and J lost 2 bases, with 16 bases between them. This CDR3 has 15 residues. CDR3 nucleotide sequence: TGCAGTGCTACGCCCTTACAGGGTTTCACAGATACGCAGTATTTT. Protein: CSATPLQGFTDTQYF.

This clonotype was counted between two and nine times. J is TRBJ2-5 and V is TRBV29-1; D not certain. V shed 7 bases and J shed 5 bases, with 8 bases lying between them. CDR1 SQVTM and CDR2 ANQGSEA come from the germline V gene. This CDR3 region has 10 residues. DNA of the CDR3: TGCAGCGCAGGTTTCGAGACCCAGTACTTC. This codes for CSAGFETQYF.

This clonotype was counted between two and nine times. This chain uses TRBV6-5 with TRBJ2-1, with unresolved D. Trimming stripped 7 bases from V and 9 bases from J, with 13 bases between. CDR3 length equals 12 residues. Germline CDR1 reads MNHEY; CDR2 reads SVGAGI. CDR3 region: CASTVNGGEQFF. CDR3 in DNA: TGTGCCAGCACCGTGAATGGCGGTGAGCAGTTCTTC.

This rearrangement joins TRBV5-4 to TRBJ1-6, with TRBD1 matching over 8 bases. CDR1 and CDR2 from the germline V gene are SGHNT and YYREEE (reference sequence). V shed 4 bases, J shed 5 bases, and the junction held 2 bases outside the gene matches. The CDR3 has 14 amino acids. In nucleotides, the CDR3 is TGTGCCAGCAGCGCGGACAGGGATAATTCACCCCTCCACTTT. This encodes CASSADRDNSPLHF.